These 9 T cell receptor beta chains were sequenced from one sample in a study of shared clonotypes between healthy human individuals. Method: immunoSEQ multiplex PCR; TCRdb's copy keeps in-frame clones and lacks some. The table records over 300,000 clones, roughly 84% of them present only once. Material: memory CD8+ T cells sorted from blood. Subset reported: CD45RO+ cells pooled with CCR7-negative TemRA cells. These receptors were collected from a man between 18 and 35 years old in good health.

The J gene is TRBJ2-1, the V gene TRBV10-3; 8 bases agree with TRBD2. V lost 5 bases, J lost 10 bases, and 4 bases stayed unmatched. Germline CDR1 and CDR2: ENHRY and SYGVKD. This CDR3 has 12 residues. The CDR3 is CAISSIAGEQFF. CDR3 coding DNA: TGTGCCATCAGTTCCATAGCGGGAGAGCAGTTCTTC.

The chain joins TRBV9 to TRBJ2-7, with a possible D match to TRBD2 (5 bases). The CDR3 totals 14 residues. Germline V gives CDR1 SGDLS, CDR2 YYNGEE. V was shortened by 2 bases and J by 2 bases, with 11 bases between the two germline ends. CDR3 coding DNA: TGTGCCAGCAGCGTTCAAGCGGAGCCCTACGAGCAGTACTTC. This codes for CASSVQAEPYEQYF.

This chain joins TRBV5-1 and TRBJ2-7; 8 bases align to TRBD1. The germline V gene encodes CDR1 SGHRS and CDR2 YFSETQ. The CDR3 has 14 residues. V was pared by 2 bases and J by 2 bases, with 3 bases of the junction left unmatched. Here the CDR3 reads CASSLGTGPYEQYF. CDR3 nucleotide sequence: TGCGCCAGCAGCTTAGGGACAGGCCCCTACGAGCAGTACTTC.

V and J are TRBV6-1 and TRBJ1-6, with TRBD1 as a possible D gene (6 bases). The V gene's germline CDR1 is MNHNS and CDR2 SASEGT. The CDR3 sequence is 13 residues long. Trimming took off 6 bases at V and 11 bases at J, with 14 bases between the two ends. CDR3 sequence (DNA): TGTGCCAGCAGCGACGGGCAGGGGACACCCCTCCACTTT. It yields the protein CASSDGQGTPLHF.

The chain couples TRBV7-9 to TRBJ1-2, with D possibly matching TRBD1 (6 bases). Trimming cost V 7 bases and J 0 bases, with 18 bases left between them. CDR1 and CDR2 (germline): SEHNR, FQNEAQ (reference sequence). This CDR3 has 16 amino acids. CDR3 in amino acids: CASTHGQLSTNYGYTF. As DNA, the CDR3 is TGTGCCAGCACCCACGGACAGCTTTCTACTAACTATGGCTACACCTTC. Supplemented by reference TRBV7-9 and TRBJ1-2, the full variable domain reads DTGVSQNPRHKITKRGQNVTFRCDPISEHNRLYWYRQTLGQGPEFLTYFQNEAQLEKSRLLSDRFSAERPKGSFSTLEIQRTEQGDSAMYLCASTHGQLSTNYGYTFGSGTRLTVV.

CDR3 region: CASSLATSGSWDEQFF. CDR3 nucleotides: TGTGCCAGCAGCTTAGCCACTAGCGGGAGTTGGGATGAGCAGTTCTTC. The chain has TRBV7-9 and TRBJ2-1; the match to TRBD2 covers 11 bases. J lost 8 bases, V lost 0 bases, and 6 bases had no gene match. This CDR3 has 16 amino acids. CDR1 is SEHNR, CDR2 FQNEAQ, per germline (reference sequence).

This chain uses TRBV27 with TRBJ2-7; TRBD2 aligns across 13 bases. The ends lost 5 bases at V and 7 bases at J; junction bases unmatched: 14. CDR3 length equals 17 residues. The germline V gene encodes CDR1 MNHEY and CDR2 SMNVEV (reference sequence). CDR3 protein: CASSPLLAGGPKGEQYF. The CDR3 nucleotides read TGTGCCAGCAGTCCGCTACTAGCGGGAGGGCCTAAAGGGGAGCAGTACTTC.

V gene TRBV7-3 combines with J gene TRBJ2-1; 11 bases agree with TRBD2. With V trimmed by 1 base and J by 0 bases, 14 bases remained unmatched. Per the germline V gene, CDR1 is SGHTA and CDR2 is FQGTGA. The CDR3 has 21 amino acids. The CDR3 DNA reads TGTGCCAGCAGCTTAATCGGGCTAGCGGGGGGTTTCTCAAACTCCTACAATGAGCAGTTCTTC. The encoded protein is CASSLIGLAGGFSNSYNEQFF.

This clone occurred once. The CDR3 here is CATSSGTDYEQYF. The CDR3 DNA reads TGTGCCACCAGCAGTGGGACAGATTACGAGCAGTACTTC. The chain links TRBV15 to TRBJ2-7; 7 bases map to TRBD1. Germline CDR1 is LNHNV and CDR2 is YYDKDF (reference sequence). The CDR3 has 13 residues. Trimming at V came to 3 bases and at J to 4 bases, leaving 3 bases not matched to a gene. The full variable domain, rest sourced from reference TRBV15 and TRBJ2-7, is DAMVIQNPRYQVTQFGKPVTLSCSQTLNHNVMYWYQQKSSQAPKLLFHYYDKDFNNEADTPDNFQSRRPNTSFCFLDIRSPGLGDTAMYLCATSSGTDYEQYFGPGTRLTVT.